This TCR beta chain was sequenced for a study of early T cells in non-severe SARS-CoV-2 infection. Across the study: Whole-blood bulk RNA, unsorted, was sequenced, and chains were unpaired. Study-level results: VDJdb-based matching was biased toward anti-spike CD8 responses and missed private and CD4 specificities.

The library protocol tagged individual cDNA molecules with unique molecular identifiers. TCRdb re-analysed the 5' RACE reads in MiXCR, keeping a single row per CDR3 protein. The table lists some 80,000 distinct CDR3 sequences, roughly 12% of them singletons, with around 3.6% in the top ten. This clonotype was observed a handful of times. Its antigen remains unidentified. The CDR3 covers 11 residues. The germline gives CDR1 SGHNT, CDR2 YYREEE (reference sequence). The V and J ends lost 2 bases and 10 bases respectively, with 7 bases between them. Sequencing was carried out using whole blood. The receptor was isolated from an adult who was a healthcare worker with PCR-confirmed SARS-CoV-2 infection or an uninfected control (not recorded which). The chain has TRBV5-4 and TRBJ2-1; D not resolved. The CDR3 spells CASSFLGEQFF. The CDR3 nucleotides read TGTGCCAGCAGCTTTCTTGGGGAGCAGTTCTTC.